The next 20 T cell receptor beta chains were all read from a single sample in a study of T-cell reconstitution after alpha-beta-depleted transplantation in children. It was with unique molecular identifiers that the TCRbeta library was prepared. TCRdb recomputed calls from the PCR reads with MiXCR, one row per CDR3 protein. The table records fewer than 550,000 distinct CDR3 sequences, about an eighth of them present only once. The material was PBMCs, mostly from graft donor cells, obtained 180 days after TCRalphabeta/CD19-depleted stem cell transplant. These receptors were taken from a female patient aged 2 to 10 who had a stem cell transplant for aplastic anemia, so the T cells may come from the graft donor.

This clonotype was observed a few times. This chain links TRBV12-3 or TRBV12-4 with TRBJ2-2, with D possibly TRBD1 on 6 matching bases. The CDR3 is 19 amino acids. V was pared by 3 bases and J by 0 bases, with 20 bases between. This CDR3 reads CASSLSPLYGTPNTGELFF. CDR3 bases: TGTGCCAGCAGTTTGTCCCCCTTGTACGGGACACCGAACACCGGGGAGCTGTTTTTT.

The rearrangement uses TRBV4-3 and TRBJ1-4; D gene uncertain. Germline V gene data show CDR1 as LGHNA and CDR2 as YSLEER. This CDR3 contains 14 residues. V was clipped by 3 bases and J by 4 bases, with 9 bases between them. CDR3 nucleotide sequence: TGCGCCAGCAGCCAGAAATCAGTTAATGAAAAACTGTTTTTT. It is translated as CASSQKSVNEKLFF.

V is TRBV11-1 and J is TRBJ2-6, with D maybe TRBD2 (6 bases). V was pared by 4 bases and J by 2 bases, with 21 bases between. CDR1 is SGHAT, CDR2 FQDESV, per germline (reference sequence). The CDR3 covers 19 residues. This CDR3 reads CASSSSTGWGVTGANVLTF. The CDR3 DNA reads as TGTGCCAGCAGCTCCAGCACTGGATGGGGGGTAACTGGGGCCAACGTCCTGACTTTC. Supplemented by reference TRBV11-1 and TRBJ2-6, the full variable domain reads EAEVAQSPRYKITEKSQAVAFWCDPISGHATLYWYRQILGQGPELLVQFQDESVVDDSQLPKDRFSAERLKGVDSTLKIQPAELGDSAMYLCASSSSTGWGVTGANVLTFGAGSRLTVL.

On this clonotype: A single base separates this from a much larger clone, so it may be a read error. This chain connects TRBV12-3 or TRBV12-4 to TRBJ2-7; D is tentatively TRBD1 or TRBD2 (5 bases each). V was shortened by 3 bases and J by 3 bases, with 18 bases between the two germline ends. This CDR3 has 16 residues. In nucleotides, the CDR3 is TGTGCCAGCAGTTTTCTCGGGCTTCTGAGGGGCTACGAGCAGTACTTC. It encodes CASSFLGLLRGYEQYF.

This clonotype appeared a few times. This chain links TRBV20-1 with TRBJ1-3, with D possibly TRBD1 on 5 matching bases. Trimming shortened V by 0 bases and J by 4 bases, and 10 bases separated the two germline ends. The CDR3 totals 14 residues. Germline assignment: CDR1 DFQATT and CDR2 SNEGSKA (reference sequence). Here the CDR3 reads CSARDPGHGNTIYF. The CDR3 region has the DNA TGCAGTGCTAGAGACCCAGGGCACGGAAACACCATATATTTT.

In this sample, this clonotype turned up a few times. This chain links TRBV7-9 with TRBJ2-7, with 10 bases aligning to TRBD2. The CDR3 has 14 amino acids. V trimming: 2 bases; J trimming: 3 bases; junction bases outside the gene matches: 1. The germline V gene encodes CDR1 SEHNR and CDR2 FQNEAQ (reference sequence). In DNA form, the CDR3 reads TGTGCCAGCAGCTTATCTAGCGGGAGCTACGAGCAGTACTTC. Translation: CASSLSSGSYEQYF.

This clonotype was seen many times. CDR3 region: CASSLDLYEQYF. The CDR3 DNA reads TGCGCCAGCAGCTTGGACTTGTACGAGCAGTACTTC. The rearrangement joins TRBV5-1 to TRBJ2-7; the D is unclear. CDR1 SGHRS and CDR2 YFSETQ come from the germline V gene. This CDR3 contains 12 residues. Trimming pared 0 bases from V and 4 bases from J, leaving 5 bases between.

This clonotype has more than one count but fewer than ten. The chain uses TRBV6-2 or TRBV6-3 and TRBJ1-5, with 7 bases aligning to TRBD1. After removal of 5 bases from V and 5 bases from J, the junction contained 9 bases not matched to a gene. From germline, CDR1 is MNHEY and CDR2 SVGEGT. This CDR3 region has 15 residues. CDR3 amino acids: CASSRAGGWDQPQHF. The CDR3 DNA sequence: TGTGCCAGCAGTCGGGCAGGGGGATGGGATCAGCCCCAGCATTTT.

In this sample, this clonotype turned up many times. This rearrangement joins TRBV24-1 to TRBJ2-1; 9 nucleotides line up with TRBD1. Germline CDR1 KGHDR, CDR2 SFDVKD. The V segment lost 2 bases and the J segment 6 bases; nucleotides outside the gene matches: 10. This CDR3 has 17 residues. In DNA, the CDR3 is TGTGCCACCAGTGATTCCGACGGGACAGGGTTTTCCAATGAGCAGTTCTTC. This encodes CATSDSDGTGFSNEQFF.

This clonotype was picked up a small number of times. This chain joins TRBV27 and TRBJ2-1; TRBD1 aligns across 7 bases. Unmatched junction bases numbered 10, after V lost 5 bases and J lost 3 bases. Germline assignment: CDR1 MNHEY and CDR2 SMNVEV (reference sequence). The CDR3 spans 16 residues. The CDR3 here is CASSLLTGTDYNEQFF. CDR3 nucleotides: TGTGCCAGCAGTCTCCTAACCGGGACAGACTACAATGAGCAGTTCTTC.

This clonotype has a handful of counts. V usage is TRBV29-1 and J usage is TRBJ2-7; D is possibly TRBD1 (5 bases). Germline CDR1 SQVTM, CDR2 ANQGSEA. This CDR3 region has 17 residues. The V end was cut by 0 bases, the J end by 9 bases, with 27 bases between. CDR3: CSVEERFPWHRFGLQYF. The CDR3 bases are TGCAGCGTTGAAGAGAGGTTTCCGTGGCACAGGTTCGGGTTGCAGTACTTC.

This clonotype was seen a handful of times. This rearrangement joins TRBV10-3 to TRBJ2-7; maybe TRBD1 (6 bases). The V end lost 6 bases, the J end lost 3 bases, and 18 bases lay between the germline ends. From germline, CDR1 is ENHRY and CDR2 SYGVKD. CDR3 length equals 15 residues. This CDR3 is CAISEEGQGNYEQYV. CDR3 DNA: TGTGCCATCAGCGAGGAAGGGCAGGGGAACTACGAGCAGTACGTC.

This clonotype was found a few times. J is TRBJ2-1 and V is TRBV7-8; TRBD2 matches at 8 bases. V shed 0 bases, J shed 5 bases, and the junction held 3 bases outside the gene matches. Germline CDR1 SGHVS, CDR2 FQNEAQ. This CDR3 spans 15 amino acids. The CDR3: CASSLALAGNNEQFF. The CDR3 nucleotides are TGTGCCAGCAGCTTAGCCTTAGCGGGGAACAATGAGCAGTTCTTC.

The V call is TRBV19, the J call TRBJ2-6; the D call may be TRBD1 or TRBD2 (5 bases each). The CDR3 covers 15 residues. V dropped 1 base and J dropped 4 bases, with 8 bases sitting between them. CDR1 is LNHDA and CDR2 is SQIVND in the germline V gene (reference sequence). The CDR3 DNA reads TGTGCCAGTAGTATAGGGGGGAAAGGGGCCAACGTCCTGACTTTC. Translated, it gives CASSIGGKGANVLTF.

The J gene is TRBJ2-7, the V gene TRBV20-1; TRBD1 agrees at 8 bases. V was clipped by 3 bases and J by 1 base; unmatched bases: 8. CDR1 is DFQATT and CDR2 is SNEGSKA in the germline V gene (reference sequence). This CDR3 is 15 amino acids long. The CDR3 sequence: CSASPLDRASYEQYF. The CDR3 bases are TGCAGTGCTAGCCCCCTGGACAGGGCGTCCTACGAGCAGTACTTC.

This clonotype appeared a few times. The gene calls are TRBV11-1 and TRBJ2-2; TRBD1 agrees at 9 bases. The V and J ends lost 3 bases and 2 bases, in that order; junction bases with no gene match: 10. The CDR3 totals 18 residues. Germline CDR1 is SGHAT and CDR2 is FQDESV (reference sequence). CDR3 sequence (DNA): TGTGCCAGCAGCTTTTCTGGGACAGGGTTTCAAAACACCGGGGAGCTGTTTTTT. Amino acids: CASSFSGTGFQNTGELFF.

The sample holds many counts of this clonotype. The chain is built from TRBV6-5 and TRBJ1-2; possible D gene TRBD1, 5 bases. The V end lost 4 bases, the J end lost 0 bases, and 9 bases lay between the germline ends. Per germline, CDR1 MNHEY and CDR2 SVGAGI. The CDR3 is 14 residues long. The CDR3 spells CASSSQGANYGYTF. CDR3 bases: TGTGCCAGCAGTTCCCAGGGCGCTAACTATGGCTACACCTTC.

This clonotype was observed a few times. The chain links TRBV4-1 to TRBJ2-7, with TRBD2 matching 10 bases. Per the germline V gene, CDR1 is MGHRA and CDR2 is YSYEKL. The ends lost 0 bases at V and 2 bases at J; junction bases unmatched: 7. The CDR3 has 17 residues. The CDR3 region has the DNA TGCGCCAGCAGCCAAGATATGTCTAGCGGGAGTACCTACGAGCAGTACTTC. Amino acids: CASSQDMSSGSTYEQYF.

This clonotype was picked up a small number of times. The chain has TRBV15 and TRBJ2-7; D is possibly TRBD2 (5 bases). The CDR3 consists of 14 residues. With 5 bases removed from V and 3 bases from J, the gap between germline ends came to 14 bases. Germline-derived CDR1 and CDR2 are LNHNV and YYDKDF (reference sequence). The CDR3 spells CATSRAAEGYEQYF. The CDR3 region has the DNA TGTGCCACCAGCCGGGCAGCCGAGGGCTACGAGCAGTACTTC.

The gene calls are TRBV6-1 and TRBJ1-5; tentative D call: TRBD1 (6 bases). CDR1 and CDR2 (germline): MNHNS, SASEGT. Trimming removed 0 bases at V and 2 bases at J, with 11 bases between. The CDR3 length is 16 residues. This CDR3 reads CASSEAPDRRNQPQHF. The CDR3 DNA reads TGTGCCAGCAGTGAAGCTCCCGACAGGCGCAATCAGCCCCAGCATTTT.